These T cell receptor beta chains were read from a single sample in a study of T-cell memory formation after mild COVID-19. TCRdb passed the 5' RACE reads through MiXCR, listing each CDR3 protein once. This table holds under 300,000 distinct CDR3 sequences, around 8% found once. What was sequenced was PBMCs or a T cell subset sorted from them (not recorded which). The source of these receptors is a man aged 18 to 30 who had mild COVID-19 (a few samples of this study predate the infection). Cell type and time point are not known. CDR3s include the opening cysteine and the closing phenylalanine or tryptophan. The order of the fields is V gene, D gene, J gene, clone size, CDR3 length, CDR3 DNA, CDR3 protein. D genes are given only for firm matches. Size values are once, few and many counts, or a class for expanded clones, and some rows have none.

V gene: TRBV5-1; D gene: TRBD2; J gene: TRBJ2-3; clone size: many; CDR3 length: 16; CDR3 DNA: TGCGCCAGCAGCTTGGTAGCGGGGGGCCCCACAGATACGCAGTATTTT; CDR3 protein: CASSLVAGGPTDTQYF
V gene: TRBV6-2/TRBV6-3; D gene: -; J gene: TRBJ1-2; clone size: -; CDR3 length: 12; CDR3 DNA: TGTGCCAGCAGTTACTCGACTATCCCTTACTCCTTC; CDR3 protein: CASSYSTIPYSF
V gene: TRBV7-2; D gene: -; J gene: TRBJ2-1; clone size: many; CDR3 length: 17; CDR3 DNA: TGTGCCAGCAGCCTACAGGGATCGGTTGGGTTAAACAATGAGCAGTTCTTC; CDR3 protein: CASSLQGSVGLNNEQFF
V gene: TRBV6-6; D gene: -; J gene: TRBJ1-2; clone size: -; CDR3 length: 14; CDR3 DNA: TGTGCCAGCTTAGTAGAGGAAGGTCTATATGGCTACACCTTC; CDR3 protein: CASLVEEGLYGYTF
V gene: TRBV7-6; D gene: TRBD2; J gene: TRBJ2-1; clone size: -; CDR3 length: 17; CDR3 DNA: TGTGCCAGCAGCTTACTTCGGCGGGGGAGCTCCTACAATGAGCAGTTCTTC; CDR3 protein: CASSLLRRGSSYNEQFF
V gene: TRBV2; D gene: -; J gene: TRBJ1-1; clone size: few; CDR3 length: 14; CDR3 DNA: TGTGCCAGCAGTTTTGGGGGCGAGTCGACTGAAGCTTTCTTT; CDR3 protein: CASSFGGESTEAFF
V gene: TRBV28; D gene: TRBD1; J gene: TRBJ2-7; clone size: -; CDR3 length: 14; CDR3 DNA: TGTGCCAGCAGGACCGGACAGGGGGCCTACGAGCAGTACTTC; CDR3 protein: CASRTGQGAYEQYF
V gene: TRBV7-9; D gene: TRBD1; J gene: TRBJ1-1; clone size: -; CDR3 length: 12; CDR3 DNA: TGTGCCAGCAGCTCCCAGGGGGCGCCGGCTTTCTTT; CDR3 protein: CASSSQGAPAFF
V gene: TRBV4-3; D gene: TRBD1; J gene: TRBJ2-7; clone size: -; CDR3 length: 13; CDR3 DNA: TGCGCCAGCAGCCAGGAGACAGGGTCCGAGCAGTACTTC; CDR3 protein: CASSQETGSEQYF
V gene: TRBV7-9; D gene: -; J gene: TRBJ1-1; clone size: once; CDR3 length: 16; CDR3 DNA: TGTGCCAGCAGCTTAGCGCGGTACAGGAGGAACACTGAAGCTTTCTTT; CDR3 protein: CASSLARYRRNTEAFF
V gene: TRBV20-1; D gene: TRBD1; J gene: TRBJ1-2; clone size: -; CDR3 length: 11; CDR3 DNA: TGCAGTGCCGACAGGGGAAGTGGCTACACCTTC; CDR3 protein: CSADRGSGYTF
V gene: TRBV19; D gene: -; J gene: TRBJ2-7; clone size: -; CDR3 length: 13; CDR3 DNA: TGTGCCAGTAATCTAGGGGTTGGAGGCGAGCAGTACTTC; CDR3 protein: CASNLGVGGEQYF
V gene: TRBV12-3/TRBV12-4; D gene: -; J gene: TRBJ1-3; clone size: few; CDR3 length: 14; CDR3 DNA: TGTGCCAGCCGCCGGGGGGGCCGGAGAAACACCATATATTTT; CDR3 protein: CASRRGGRRNTIYF
V gene: TRBV6-5; D gene: -; J gene: TRBJ2-1; clone size: -; CDR3 length: 16; CDR3 DNA: TGTGCCAGCAGTCCGCTCAGGGCCAACCTGGGAGGTGAGCAGTTCTTC; CDR3 protein: CASSPLRANLGGEQFF
V gene: TRBV5-6; D gene: TRBD2; J gene: TRBJ2-1; clone size: -; CDR3 length: 18; CDR3 DNA: TGTGCCAGCAGCTTGCGACCAGGCCGCGGGGGGCCCTACAATGAGCAGTTCTTC; CDR3 protein: CASSLRPGRGGPYNEQFF
V gene: TRBV15; D gene: -; J gene: TRBJ1-2; clone size: -; CDR3 length: 13; CDR3 DNA: TGTGCCACCAGCAGAGGGGGGTTCTATGGCTACACCTTC; CDR3 protein: CATSRGGFYGYTF
V gene: TRBV7-2; D gene: TRBD2; J gene: TRBJ2-1; clone size: few; CDR3 length: 15; CDR3 DNA: TGTGCCAGCAGCCCCAGACTAGCGGGGGGAAGTGAGCAGTTCTTC; CDR3 protein: CASSPRLAGGSEQFF
V gene: TRBV12-3/TRBV12-4; D gene: -; J gene: TRBJ1-1; clone size: -; CDR3 length: 14; CDR3 DNA: TGTGCCAGCAGTGCGGTAGGGGTGGACACTGAAGCTTTCTTT; CDR3 protein: CASSAVGVDTEAFF
V gene: TRBV6-6; D gene: TRBD1; J gene: TRBJ1-6; clone size: few; CDR3 length: 14; CDR3 DNA: TGTGCCAGCAGTTCCAGGGGGCCAGGGTCACCCCTCCACTTT; CDR3 protein: CASSSRGPGSPLHF
V gene: TRBV5-1; D gene: -; J gene: TRBJ1-1; clone size: many; CDR3 length: 14; CDR3 DNA: TGCGCCAGCAGCTTGGAGCCGGGGACCACTGAAGCTTTCTTT; CDR3 protein: CASSLEPGTTEAFF
V gene: TRBV24-1; D gene: -; J gene: TRBJ1-1; clone size: few; CDR3 length: 11; CDR3 DNA: TGTGCCACCAGTGATCTTGTGGAAACTTTCTTT; CDR3 protein: CATSDLVETFF
V gene: TRBV20-1; D gene: -; J gene: TRBJ2-5; clone size: many; CDR3 length: 14; CDR3 DNA: TGCAGTGCTAGCAAGGACGCGACTCAAGAGACCCAGTACTTC; CDR3 protein: CSASKDATQETQYF
V gene: TRBV6-5; D gene: -; J gene: TRBJ2-3; clone size: -; CDR3 length: 12; CDR3 DNA: TGTGCCAGCAGTTATAGTGGAGATACGCAGTATTTT; CDR3 protein: CASSYSGDTQYF
V gene: TRBV18; D gene: -; J gene: TRBJ1-4; clone size: many; CDR3 length: 12; CDR3 DNA: TGTGCCAGCTCCCAGGAGCAGACAGGACTGTTTTTT; CDR3 protein: CASSQEQTGLFF
V gene: TRBV7-9; D gene: TRBD1; J gene: TRBJ2-1; clone size: few; CDR3 length: 15; CDR3 DNA: TGTGCCAGCAGCTCTAGGGACAGGGGGCCAAATGAGCAGTTCTTC; CDR3 protein: CASSSRDRGPNEQFF
V gene: TRBV25-1; D gene: -; J gene: TRBJ1-2; clone size: -; CDR3 length: 13; CDR3 DNA: TGTGCCAGCAGTAGGACGGGAGCAGGCGGCTACACCTTC; CDR3 protein: CASSRTGAGGYTF
V gene: TRBV6-5; D gene: -; J gene: TRBJ1-5; clone size: many; CDR3 length: 13; CDR3 DNA: TGTGCCAGCATGGCCGCACTCAATCAGCCCCAGCATTTT; CDR3 protein: CASMAALNQPQHF
V gene: TRBV28; D gene: TRBD1; J gene: TRBJ1-2; clone size: few; CDR3 length: 13; CDR3 DNA: TGTGCCAGCACCCCCCGACAGGGGCATGGCTACACCTTC; CDR3 protein: CASTPRQGHGYTF
V gene: TRBV20-1; D gene: TRBD1; J gene: TRBJ2-5; clone size: -; CDR3 length: 14; CDR3 DNA: TGCAGTGCGCGGACAGGGGCGGCCCAAGAGACCCAGTACTTC; CDR3 protein: CSARTGAAQETQYF
V gene: TRBV7-2; D gene: TRBD1; J gene: TRBJ1-2; clone size: few; CDR3 length: 15; CDR3 DNA: TGTGCCAGCAGCCGTACTCCGGGACAGGGGTTTGGCTACACCTTC; CDR3 protein: CASSRTPGQGFGYTF
V gene: TRBV29-1; D gene: -; J gene: TRBJ2-1; clone size: many; CDR3 length: 14; CDR3 DNA: TGCAGCTTCGGGGCGGCGGGGACGGGCAATGAGCAGTTCTTC; CDR3 protein: CSFGAAGTGNEQFF
V gene: TRBV20-1; D gene: -; J gene: TRBJ1-6; clone size: -; CDR3 length: 14; CDR3 DNA: TGCAGTGCTAGAGCCGACACTACCGGGGCACCCCTCCACTTT; CDR3 protein: CSARADTTGAPLHF
V gene: TRBV4-2; D gene: -; J gene: TRBJ1-2; clone size: -; CDR3 length: 13; CDR3 DNA: TGTGCCAGCGAGGTGGGGCGAGGCTATGGCTACACCTTC; CDR3 protein: CASEVGRGYGYTF
V gene: TRBV7-7; D gene: -; J gene: TRBJ2-6; clone size: few; CDR3 length: 15; CDR3 DNA: TGTGCTAGCAGCGCGGGTCGCTCTGGGGCCAACGTCCTGACTTTC; CDR3 protein: CASSAGRSGANVLTF
V gene: TRBV6-2/TRBV6-3; D gene: -; J gene: TRBJ2-2; clone size: -; CDR3 length: 13; CDR3 DNA: TGTGCCAGCAGCCGGATAAGCGCTCGGGAGCTGTTTTTT; CDR3 protein: CASSRISARELFF
V gene: TRBV4-3; D gene: TRBD2; J gene: TRBJ2-1; clone size: -; CDR3 length: 19; CDR3 DNA: TGCGCCAGCAGCCAAGATGCACTAGCGGGGGCCCTCCAGAACAATGAGCAGTTCTTC; CDR3 protein: CASSQDALAGALQNNEQFF
V gene: TRBV30; D gene: -; J gene: TRBJ2-3; clone size: few; CDR3 length: 13; CDR3 DNA: TGTGCCTGGAGTGTAGTTTTTACAGATACGCAGTATTTT; CDR3 protein: CAWSVVFTDTQYF
V gene: TRBV10-2; D gene: -; J gene: TRBJ2-3; clone size: -; CDR3 length: 14; CDR3 DNA: TGCGCCAGCAGTGAGGGGGACCGCACAGATACGCAGTATTTT; CDR3 protein: CASSEGDRTDTQYF
V gene: TRBV9; D gene: -; J gene: TRBJ2-1; clone size: -; CDR3 length: 14; CDR3 DNA: TGTGCCAGCACCGGGGGGCTGGGGGTCAATGAGCAGTTCTTC; CDR3 protein: CASTGGLGVNEQFF
V gene: TRBV6-5; D gene: TRBD1; J gene: TRBJ1-1; clone size: -; CDR3 length: 14; CDR3 DNA: TGTGCCAGCACCCTAACAGGGGGCCACACTGAAGCTTTCTTT; CDR3 protein: CASTLTGGHTEAFF
V gene: TRBV7-2; D gene: -; J gene: TRBJ2-5; clone size: many; CDR3 length: 13; CDR3 DNA: TGTGCCAGCAGCTTGACTGCCCGAGAGACCCAGTACTTC; CDR3 protein: CASSLTARETQYF
V gene: TRBV5-5; D gene: -; J gene: TRBJ1-2; clone size: few; CDR3 length: 15; CDR3 DNA: TGTGCCAGCAGCACGGAGTACGGCGCTAACTATGGCTACACCTTC; CDR3 protein: CASSTEYGANYGYTF
V gene: TRBV6-2/TRBV6-3; D gene: TRBD1; J gene: TRBJ2-5; clone size: -; CDR3 length: 15; CDR3 DNA: TGTGCCAGCAGCCCTAGGCCAGGGGGCGAAGAGACCCAGTACTTC; CDR3 protein: CASSPRPGGEETQYF
V gene: TRBV5-1; D gene: -; J gene: TRBJ2-7; clone size: -; CDR3 length: 16; CDR3 DNA: TGCGCCAGCAGCTTGGGGGCTGGGGGGGCGCGAAACGAGCAGTACTTC; CDR3 protein: CASSLGAGGARNEQYF
V gene: TRBV30; D gene: -; J gene: TRBJ1-2; clone size: few; CDR3 length: 12; CDR3 DNA: TGTGCCTGGACGACACAGGGAATTGGCTACACCTTC; CDR3 protein: CAWTTQGIGYTF
V gene: TRBV29-1; D gene: -; J gene: TRBJ1-1; clone size: few; CDR3 length: 12; CDR3 DNA: TGCAGCGTCCCTGGACCGAACACTGAAGCTTTCTTT; CDR3 protein: CSVPGPNTEAFF
V gene: TRBV9; D gene: TRBD2; J gene: TRBJ2-7; clone size: -; CDR3 length: 15; CDR3 DNA: TGTGCCAGCAGCCTAGGGACTACCGGCTCCTACGAGCAGTACTTC; CDR3 protein: CASSLGTTGSYEQYF
V gene: TRBV7-7; D gene: TRBD2; J gene: TRBJ2-1; clone size: few; CDR3 length: 16; CDR3 DNA: TGTGCCAGCAGCATCAATCTAGCGGGGGCAGGTAGTGAGCAGTTCTTC; CDR3 protein: CASSINLAGAGSEQFF
V gene: TRBV5-5; D gene: -; J gene: TRBJ2-3; clone size: -; CDR3 length: 14; CDR3 DNA: TGTGCCAGCAGCTTTTGGACTAGCACAGATACGCAGTATTTT; CDR3 protein: CASSFWTSTDTQYF
V gene: TRBV6-1; D gene: -; J gene: TRBJ1-1; clone size: -; CDR3 length: 15; CDR3 DNA: TGTGCCAGCAGTGAACTCCCCGCCTGGGCGACTGAAGCTTTCTTT; CDR3 protein: CASSELPAWATEAFF
V gene: TRBV7-2; D gene: -; J gene: TRBJ2-5; clone size: few; CDR3 length: 13; CDR3 DNA: TGTGCCAGCAGCTGGAGCCGGGGGGAGACCCAGTACTTC; CDR3 protein: CASSWSRGETQYF
V gene: TRBV11-2; D gene: TRBD2; J gene: TRBJ2-1; clone size: few; CDR3 length: 16; CDR3 DNA: TGTGCCAGCAGCCCTCTGGGAGCGGGGCGCCCCCATGAGCAGTTCTTC; CDR3 protein: CASSPLGAGRPHEQFF
V gene: TRBV7-2; D gene: TRBD1; J gene: TRBJ1-2; clone size: -; CDR3 length: 15; CDR3 DNA: TGTGCCAGCAGCTCCCAAGCAGGCAGGGGGGATGGCTACACCTTC; CDR3 protein: CASSSQAGRGDGYTF
V gene: TRBV9; D gene: -; J gene: TRBJ2-3; clone size: many; CDR3 length: 14; CDR3 DNA: TGTGCCAGCAGCGTAGTACCGGTCCCGGATACGCAGTATTTT; CDR3 protein: CASSVVPVPDTQYF
V gene: TRBV7-9; D gene: -; J gene: TRBJ2-5; clone size: many; CDR3 length: 14; CDR3 DNA: TGTGCCAGCAGCTCCTACAGGGTCCAGGAGACCCAGTACTTC; CDR3 protein: CASSSYRVQETQYF
V gene: TRBV6-1; D gene: -; J gene: TRBJ1-5; clone size: few; CDR3 length: 13; CDR3 DNA: TGTGCCAGCAGTGAAAAAACCCATCAGCCCCAGCATTTT; CDR3 protein: CASSEKTHQPQHF
V gene: TRBV4-3; D gene: -; J gene: TRBJ1-5; clone size: -; CDR3 length: 14; CDR3 DNA: TGCGCCAGCAGCCAATCTGATCAGGGATCGGCCCAGCATTTT; CDR3 protein: CASSQSDQGSAQHF